This T cell receptor (beta chain) originates from a study of T cells expressing NK-cell markers. Overall study context: Beta-chain profiling covered CD3+CD56+NKG2C+, CD3+CD56+NKG2C- and CD3+CD56-NKG2C+ sorted subsets.

Overall study findings and caveats: The share of CD8+ T cells held by dominant NKG2C+ clonotypes was about 1.0-7.5% in about six donors.

On this clonotype: Its antigen is as yet unknown.

CDR3 length: 15 amino acids. The germline V gene has CDR1 SGHDT and CDR2 YYEEEE. TCR beta libraries carry UMIs added by 5'RACE template switching. TCRdb derives one entry per CDR3 protein from the 5' RACE reads, leaving out DNA. Recorded for this sample: hundreds of thousands of distinct CDR3 sequences. The chain recombines TRBV5-6 with TRBJ2-3; the D gene TCRdb calls, TRBD2, cannot be checked with no DNA. The TCR was taken from a woman aged 18 to 69 in good health. Sequencing input: blood T cells: a sorted CD56 or NKG2C T cell subset, CD4+ or CD8+ T cells, or bulk PBMC T cells (not recorded which). The CDR3 here is CASRLGTSSTRTQYF.